These T cell receptor beta chains were read from a single sample in a study of T cell responses to AZD1222 COVID-19 vaccine. Sequencing used immunoSEQ multiplex PCR; TCRdb keeps in-frame clones, though not all of them. The sample records roughly 180,000 clones, around 90% being singletons. The material was peripheral blood, obtained on day 0 of AZD1222 vaccination. These receptor sequences come from an adult in good health. CDR3s include the opening cysteine and the closing phenylalanine or tryptophan. A D gene is named only where the DNA matches it firmly. The size field is filled for only some rows; it gives once, few, many or a size class.

J gene | clone size | D gene | V gene | CDR3 DNA | CDR3 protein
TRBJ1-6 | . | . | TRBV5-8 | TGTGCCAGCAGCTCCGGGGGACCAAATTCACCCCTCCACTTT | CASSSGGPNSPLHF
TRBJ1-3 | once | . | TRBV30 | TGTGCCTGGAGCCAAGACAGCTCTGGAAACACCATATATTTT | CAWSQDSSGNTIYF
TRBJ2-2 | . | TRBD2 | TRBV27 | TGTGCCAGCAGTTATTTCTGGACTAGCGGGACCGGGGAGCTGTTTTTT | CASSYFWTSGTGELFF
TRBJ2-1 | . | . | TRBV3-1/TRBV3-2 | TGTGCCAGCAGCCAACGGTCAGGTGGGGCGGGGCAGTTCTTC | CASSQRSGGAGQFF
TRBJ1-3 | . | . | TRBV2 | TGTGCCAGCAGCCGACAGGCTCGGAGCTCTGGAAACACCATATATTTT | CASSRQARSSGNTIYF
TRBJ2-2 | . | . | TRBV10-1 | TGCGCCAGCAGGGAAAGCGGCGGGGAGCTGTTTTTT | CASRESGGELFF
TRBJ1-1 | . | . | TRBV6-5 | TGTGCCAGCAGTTCCCGGTTGCCTGAAGCTTTCTTT | CASSSRLPEAFF
TRBJ1-5 | . | . | TRBV28 | TGTGCCAGCAGTACATCAGGGAGGGGGAACAATCAGCCCCAGCATTTT | CASSTSGRGNNQPQHF
TRBJ2-1 | . | TRBD1 | TRBV4-1 | TGCGCCAGCAGCCATACCCCGGGACAGGGAGGCAATGAGCAGTTCTTC | CASSHTPGQGGNEQFF
TRBJ2-1 | . | . | TRBV5-5 | TGTGCCAGCAGCTTGGCACCCAGCTCCTACAATGAGCAGTTCTTC | CASSLAPSSYNEQFF
TRBJ2-7 | . | . | TRBV20-1 | TGCAGTGCTAGTCGACTAATTGCCTACGAGCAGTACTTC | CSASRLIAYEQYF
TRBJ2-1 | . | . | TRBV7-9 | TGTGCCAGCAGCTCCAACCGCGGCTCCTACAATGAGCAGTTCTTC | CASSSNRGSYNEQFF
TRBJ1-2 | . | . | TRBV14 | TGTGCCAGCAGCCAAGTGGCTGCCTATGGCTACACCTTC | CASSQVAAYGYTF
TRBJ1-6 | . | TRBD1 | TRBV6-5 | TGTGCCAGCAGGGTACAGGGGGCGAGGAGTTCACCCCTCCACTTT | CASRVQGARSSPLHF
TRBJ2-1 | . | . | TRBV21-1 | TGTGCCAGCAATGCGGTGGTTACGCCGCTATACAATGAGCAGTTCTTC | CASNAVVTPLYNEQFF
TRBJ1-5 | . | . | TRBV19 | TGTGCCAGTAGTATTTCCGGCAATCAGCCCCAGCATTTT | CASSISGNQPQHF
TRBJ1-1 | . | . | TRBV3-1/TRBV3-2 | TGTGCCAGCAGCCACCGGGATTCGAACACTGAAGCTTTCTTT | CASSHRDSNTEAFF
TRBJ1-2 | . | TRBD1 | TRBV6-5 | TGTGCCAGCAGTCCTACGGACAGGGACTATGGCTACACCTTC | CASSPTDRDYGYTF
TRBJ1-1 | . | . | TRBV5-6 | TGTGCCAGCAGCTTTGGACGGACCACTGAAGCTTTCTTT | CASSFGRTTEAFF
TRBJ1-6 | once | . | TRBV6-1 | TGTGCCAGCAGTGAATGGAACAGGGCGAATTCACCCCTCCACTTT | CASSEWNRANSPLHF
TRBJ2-2 | . | . | TRBV5-1 | TGCGCCAGCAACCCTGGCAGTCGAAACACCGGGGAGCTGTTTTTT | CASNPGSRNTGELFF
TRBJ1-5 | . | . | TRBV19 | TGTGCCAGTAGTCCAAGACCGCTACCTCAGCCCCAGCATTTT | CASSPRPLPQPQHF
TRBJ1-2 | few | . | TRBV7-8 | TGTGCCAGCAGCCCCATCGAAGGGAGGAACAATGGCTACACCTTC | CASSPIEGRNNGYTF
TRBJ1-1 | . | TRBD1 | TRBV3-1/TRBV3-2 | TGTGCCAGCAGCCCTTCCCCAGGGGGCAACACTGAAGCTTTCTTT | CASSPSPGGNTEAFF
TRBJ2-1 | . | TRBD2 | TRBV10-3 | TGTGCCATCAGTGAGACGGGGACTAGCGGGAGTTTTGAGCAGTTCTTC | CAISETGTSGSFEQFF
TRBJ1-2 | . | . | TRBV19 | TGTGCCAGTAGGGTCGGGATGCATGGCTACACCTTC | CASRVGMHGYTF
TRBJ1-2 | . | TRBD1 | TRBV4-2 | TGTGCCAGCAGCCAACAGGGGGCGGGTGGCTACACCTTC | CASSQQGAGGYTF
TRBJ1-1 | . | . | TRBV28 | TGTGCCAGCAGTTTAAGGACCCAAGCTTTCTTT | CASSLRTQAFF
TRBJ1-3 | once | TRBD1 | TRBV27 | TGTGCCAGCAGTTTAACAGGGGCTAGCTCTGGAAACACCATATATTTT | CASSLTGASSGNTIYF
TRBJ1-5 | . | . | TRBV7-8 | TGTGCCAGCAGCTTAACGGACAGAGATCAGCCCCAGCATTTT | CASSLTDRDQPQHF
TRBJ2-7 | . | . | TRBV6-5 | TGTGCCAGCAGGGAGGTCGTACGCCCAACCGCCGAGCAGTACTTC | CASREVVRPTAEQYF
TRBJ2-2 | . | TRBD2 | TRBV13 | TGTGCCAGCAGCTCAGGACTAGCGGGAGCTGACACCGGGGAGCTGTTTTTT | CASSSGLAGADTGELFF
TRBJ1-5 | . | . | TRBV19 | TGTGCCAGTAGTATTTACGGGGGCATGGATCAGCCCCAGCATTTT | CASSIYGGMDQPQHF
TRBJ2-7 | once | TRBD1 | TRBV28 | TGTGCCAGCGTTCACCGGGGACAGACCTACGAGCAGTACTTC | CASVHRGQTYEQYF
TRBJ1-2 | . | . | TRBV30 | TGTGCCTGGAGTGGCCCGGGGGGCCCCTGGAATGGCTACACCTTC | CAWSGPGGPWNGYTF
TRBJ2-1 | once | TRBD2 | TRBV4-2 | TGTGCCAGCAGCCCGCGCCGTGCGGGAGACATATATGAGCAGTTCTTC | CASSPRRAGDIYEQFF
TRBJ1-3 | . | . | TRBV2 | TGTGCCAGCAGCCGCCTTGGAAACACCATATATTTT | CASSRLGNTIYF
TRBJ1-3 | once | . | TRBV28 | TGTGCCAGCAGTTTATTGGGGGAATCCATATATTTT | CASSLLGESIYF
TRBJ2-2 | . | TRBD2 | TRBV5-1 | TGCGCCAGCACCAATTTAGCGGGGTCCACCGGGGAGCTGTTTTTT | CASTNLAGSTGELFF
TRBJ2-2 | . | TRBD2 | TRBV5-1 | TGCGCCAGCAGCTTGGATGGAAGCGGGAGCGCGAACACCGGGGAGCTGTTTTTT | CASSLDGSGSANTGELFF
TRBJ1-4 | . | . | TRBV18 | TGTGCCAGCTCACCGGGTAAAACTAATGAAAAACTGTTTTTT | CASSPGKTNEKLFF
TRBJ1-2 | once | . | TRBV18 | TGTGCCAGCTCACCACGGGACCGACCTAACTATGGCTACACCTTC | CASSPRDRPNYGYTF
TRBJ1-1 | . | . | TRBV7-3 | TGTGCCAGCAGCCCGGGACCGATGAACACTGAAGCTTTCTTT | CASSPGPMNTEAFF
TRBJ2-7 | . | TRBD2 | TRBV7-9 | TGTGCCAGCAGCTTCCCCGGACTAGCGGGAGAGCAGTACTTC | CASSFPGLAGEQYF
TRBJ2-3 | . | TRBD2 | TRBV29-1 | TGCAGCGCCACCCGCCGACTAGCGGGTTTAGATACGCAGTATTTT | CSATRRLAGLDTQYF